Below are 17 T cell receptor beta chains sequenced from a single sample in a study of T cell clonality in common variable immunodeficiency. Clones were sequenced by immunoSEQ multiplex PCR, and TCRdb holds only the in-frame ones, with some missing. The repertoire consists of about 32,000 clones, none detected only once. The sample comprised peripheral blood mononuclear cells. Receptor source: a person aged 18-70 years in good health.

In its sample, this clone was seen many times. The read comes to an end 3 residues before the CDR3 does, leaving the germline J gene to fill in the end. The rearrangement uses TRBV19 and TRBJ1-1; no definite D call. Trimming took off 3 bases at V and 0 bases at J, with 8 bases between the two ends. The CDR3 contains 14 residues. Looked up from germline, CDR1 is LNHDA and CDR2 is SQIVND (reference sequence). CDR3 sequence: CASSIRGVNTEAFF. CDR3 DNA (partial): TGTGCCAGTAGTATCCGCGGGGTGAACACTGAA.

As for this clone: The missing CDR3 end, 3 residues past where the read stops, is filled in from the germline J gene. This chain links TRBV27 with TRBJ2-7; 9 nucleotides align to TRBD1. This CDR3 spans 14 amino acids. Germline V gene sequence: CDR1 MNHEY, CDR2 SMNVEV (reference sequence). The junction had 7 bases not matched to a gene; V was cut back by 10 bases and J by 0 bases. CDR3 DNA (partial): TGTGCCACGAAATGGGACAGGGACTCCTACGAG. It codes for CATKWDRDSYE. The whole CDR3 reads CATKWDRDSYEQYF.

This clone was counted ten times or more. The CDR3 end lies 3 residues beyond the end of the read and is filled in from the germline J gene. The V call is TRBV12-3 or TRBV12-4, the J call TRBJ2-3; D ambiguous. The ends were cut back, 3 bases at V and 1 base at J, with 5 bases in the middle. The CDR3 is 13 residues long. CDR3 DNA (partial): TGTGCCAGCAGTTTTTCCGGCACAGATACG. Amino acids: CASSFSGTDT. The whole CDR3 sequence is CASSFSGTDTQYF.

This clone was recorded at least ten times. The read halts 3 residues ahead of the CDR3 end, with the missing end drawn from the germline J gene. This chain uses TRBV6-1 with TRBJ1-1; D not resolved. Germline loops: CDR1 MNHNS, CDR2 SASEGT. This CDR3 contains 12 residues. The part of the CDR3 DNA that was read is TGTGCCAGCAGTGGACCAACACGGGGA. It specifies CASSGPTRG. The CDR3 in its entirety is CASSGPTRGAFF.

This clone has ten or more counts. The read stops 3 residues short of the end of the CDR3; the missing end is completed from the germline J gene. This chain links TRBV30 with TRBJ2-2, with D possibly being TRBD1 (5 bases). CDR1 is GTSNPN and CDR2 is SVGIG in the germline V gene (reference sequence). CDR3 length: 13 amino acids. Deletions cut 3 bases from V and 6 bases from J, with 11 bases between. The CDR3 protein is CAWRRGWAGELFF. The part of the CDR3 DNA that was read is TGTGCCTGGAGAAGGGGTTGGGCCGGGGAG.

There are many counts of this clone. The CDR3 end falls 3 residues outside the read, so it is completed with the germline J gene. The chain is built from TRBV30 and TRBJ2-3; tentatively, D is TRBD1 or TRBD2 (5 bases each). Trimming removed 4 bases at V and 2 bases at J, with 16 bases between. There are 15 residues in the CDR3. Germline V gene lookup returns CDR1 GTSNPN and CDR2 SVGIG (reference sequence). Partial CDR3 DNA: TGTGCCTGGAATCCCTCAGAGGGGATCACAGATACG. Translated: CAWNPSEGITDT. The CDR3 as a whole reads CAWNPSEGITDTQYF.

This clone was counted ten times or more. The CDR3 goes on 3 residues after the read ends, and that part is filled in from the germline J gene. The chain links TRBV20-1 to TRBJ1-4; D is uncertain. Germline CDR1 DFQATT, CDR2 SNEGSKA (reference sequence). V gave up 0 bases and J gave up 8 bases, with 10 bases separating them. The CDR3 has 13 residues. The covered CDR3 bases are TGCAGTGCTAGAGATAACCAGATGGAAAAA. Protein sequence: CSARDNQMEK. The full CDR3 protein is CSARDNQMEKLFF.

This clone was detected only a few times. The CDR3 is cut off 3 residues early in the read; its end comes from the germline J gene. This chain uses TRBV2 with TRBJ1-1; D gene ambiguous. This CDR3 spans 13 amino acids. Per germline, CDR1 SNHLY and CDR2 FYNNEI. The ends were cut back, 6 bases at V and 5 bases at J, with 13 bases in the middle. The CDR3 loop reads CASRPGRGTEAFF. The sequenced part of the CDR3 DNA is TGTGCCAGCAGGCCAGGTAGAGGGACTGAA.

There are many counts of this clone. Partial CDR3 DNA: TGTGCCAGCAGTCAGACAACATGGAATGAAAAA. Its protein product is CASSQTTWNEK. The whole CDR3 is CASSQTTWNEKLFF. The rearrangement uses TRBV28 and TRBJ1-4; D ambiguous. From the germline J gene comes the end of the CDR3, since the read stops 3 residues before it. Germline V gives CDR1 MDHEN, CDR2 SYDVKM. V lost 5 bases to trimming and J lost 5 bases, with 12 bases between them. The CDR3 spans 14 residues.

Ten or more counts support this clone. The CDR3 extends 3 residues past the end of the read, so its final part is completed from the germline J gene. The gene calls are TRBV30 and TRBJ1-2; D is possibly TRBD1 (5 bases). Trimming left V 0 bases short and J 7 bases short, with 12 bases between. Germline V gene data show CDR1 as GTSNPN and CDR2 as SVGIG (reference sequence). This CDR3 has 13 residues. This chain's CDR3 is CAWSVIREGGYTF. The CDR3 DNA, read in part, is TGTGCCTGGAGTGTAATCAGGGAAGGTGGC.

Only a few counts were recorded for this clone. The read is 3 residues too short to cover the CDR3 end, so that end is filled in from the germline J gene. The chain joins TRBV2 to TRBJ1-1; maybe TRBD1 (5 bases). The germline CDR1 and CDR2 sequences are SNHLY and FYNNEI. Between the trimmed V and J ends, which lost 6 bases and 6 bases, there was a span of 17 bases. The CDR3 runs 14 residues. CDR3 DNA (partial): TGTGCCAGCAGGGGCCTCCGGGGGAAGGCTGAA. Translating gives CASRGLRGKAE. The complete CDR3 protein is CASRGLRGKAEAFF.

This clone was recorded many times. The read falls 3 residues short of the CDR3 end, and the missing part is taken from the germline J gene. This chain links TRBV20-1 with TRBJ1-1; D possibly corresponds to TRBD1 (6 bases). This CDR3 region has 12 residues. The germline V gene has CDR1 DFQATT and CDR2 SNEGSKA (reference sequence). V lost 5 bases, J lost 2 bases, and 9 bases lay in between. The CDR3 DNA, read in part, is TGCAGTGCTTTGGACAGTAACACTGAA. It codes for CSALDSNTE. The complete CDR3 reads CSALDSNTEAFF.

This clone was counted at least ten times. A junction boundary mismatches the germline segment, possibly from a read error. The read stops 3 residues short of the end of the CDR3; the missing end is completed from the germline J gene. The chain couples TRBV6-1 to TRBJ2-4; TRBD1 agrees at 7 bases. Per the germline V gene, CDR1 is MNHNS and CDR2 is SASEGT. The CDR3 covers 13 residues. CDR3 DNA, as far as it was read: TGTGCCAGCAGCGAAGGGGGCCAAAACATT. This encodes CASSEGGQNI. The CDR3 in its entirety is CASSEGGQNIQYF.

Ten or more counts support this clone. The read finishes 3 residues shy of the CDR3 end, and the germline J gene is used to complete it. The rearrangement links TRBV18 to TRBJ1-5; D is possibly TRBD1 (5 bases). This CDR3 has 14 residues. Germline CDR1 KGHSH, CDR2 LQKENI. The V and J ends lost 3 bases and 5 bases respectively, with 11 bases between them. CDR3 amino acids: CASSPWGEDQPQHF. The CDR3 DNA, read in part, is TGTGCCAGCTCACCGTGGGGGGAGGATCAGCCC.

This clone was recorded at least ten times. The missing CDR3 end, 3 residues past where the read stops, is filled in from the germline J gene. The V and J genes are TRBV10-3 and TRBJ2-2; 10 nucleotides align to TRBD1. The V segment lost 8 bases and the J segment 4 bases; nucleotides outside the gene matches: 4. Germline assignment: CDR1 ENHRY and CDR2 SYGVKD. The CDR3 spans 14 residues. CDR3 bases read: TGTGCCATCCACAGGACAGGGGGCACCGGGGAG. Residues: CAIHRTGGTGE. The CDR3, in full, reads CAIHRTGGTGELFF.

This clone appeared many times. The CDR3 is CASSLPRTEAFF. Partial CDR3 DNA: TGTGCCAGCTCACTTCCCCGCACTGAA. The V and J genes are TRBV2 and TRBJ1-1; the D is unclear. Sequencing ends 3 residues short of the CDR3 end; the germline J gene provides the rest. CDR1 is SNHLY and CDR2 is FYNNEI in the germline V gene. This CDR3 spans 12 amino acids. The V gene lost 8 bases and the J gene lost 4 bases, with 11 bases spanning the gap.

At least ten counts were recorded for this clone. The read terminates 3 residues ahead of where the CDR3 ends, so the germline J gene completes it. The rearrangement links TRBV10-3 to TRBJ1-2, with TRBD1 identical over 9 bases. After removal of 6 bases from V and 2 bases from J, the junction contained 10 bases not matched to a gene. This CDR3 is built from 16 residues. From germline, CDR1 is ENHRY and CDR2 SYGVKD. The CDR3 spells CAISGKGQGINYGYTF. The DNA read from the CDR3 is TGTGCCATCAGCGGGAAAGGACAGGGGATCAACTATGGC.